The TCR beta chain under discussion was sequenced for a study of regulatory T cells in long-lasting Graves disease. This CDR3 comprises 19 residues. V dropped 1 base and J dropped 0; count of bases not matched to a gene: 7. CDR1 KGHDR and CDR2 SFDVKD come from the germline V gene. Researchers made TCR beta libraries by using iRepertoire HTBI primers and running Arm-PCR on CDR3 regions. TCRdb called the multiplex PCR reads again in MiXCR, with one record for every CDR3 protein. The table lists about 530,000 distinct CDR3 sequences, 15% to 20% of them singletons, with more than 20% in the top ten. This clonotype was counted a few times. As for time point: newly diagnosed GD, antithyroid drugs for less than 3 months. Following extraction of RNA from PBMCs, that RNA was used to make the TCR library. The data also belong to a second study, concerning T cells in Graves' hyperthyroidism and ophthalmopathy. That source notes: The TCR CDR3 first-round RT-PCR relied on the HTBI primer set. Most expanded thyroid clonotypes above 0.001 also appeared in blood.

The TCR comes from a woman aged 35-60 years with Graves disease. The genes are TRBV24-1 and TRBJ2-5, with 13 bases matching TRBD2. Sequencing was performed on peripheral blood mononuclear cells (PBMCs), taken at new diagnosis, from a patient treated with antithyroid drugs. The CDR3 region has the DNA TGTGCCACCAGTGATTTTAGACTAGCGGGGGGTCTAAACCAAGAGACCCAGTACTTC. Protein product: CATSDFRLAGGLNQETQYF.